The 5 T cell receptor beta chains below were found in one sample sequenced in a study of T cells in Graves' hyperthyroidism and ophthalmopathy. TCR beta CDR3 sequences were amplified from RNA transcripts. During a first-round RT-PCR of the TCR CDR3, the HTBI primer set was used. TCRdb re-derived calls from the multiplex PCR reads in MiXCR, one entry per CDR3 protein. This sample yields 650,000 to 800,000 distinct CDR3 sequences, of which nearly 45% are seen a single time; approximately 6.8% belongs to the top ten. The sequenced material came from peripheral blood or thyroid tissue (not recorded which). These receptors all stem from an adult man with Graves' disease, either hyperthyroidism or ophthalmopathy (not recorded which).

This clonotype has at least ten counts. The V call is TRBV7-9, the J call TRBJ1-6; the D is unclear. CDR3 size: 14 residues. Germline CDR1 reads SEHNR; CDR2 reads FQNEAQ (reference sequence). V lost 1 base and J lost 7, with 8 bases in between. CDR3 residues: CASSLGTANSPLHF. In DNA form, the CDR3 reads TGTGCCAGCAGCTTAGGTACAGCCAATTCACCCCTCCACTTT.

This clonotype turned up a few times. The gene calls are TRBV10-3 and TRBJ1-3; possible D gene TRBD1, 5 bases. The CDR3 runs 13 residues. From germline, CDR1 is ENHRY and CDR2 SYGVKD. The V gene lost 6 bases and the J gene lost 10 bases, with 16 bases spanning the gap. As DNA, the CDR3 is TGTGCCATCAGCGATGGGGGAGGAGAGACCATATATTTT. It yields the protein CAISDGGGETIYF.

Concerning this clonotype itself: A single base separates this from a much larger clone, so it may be a read error. The V gene is TRBV24-1, the J gene TRBJ2-7; possible D gene TRBD2, 6 bases. Germline assignment: CDR1 KGHDR and CDR2 SFDVKD. This CDR3 region has 12 residues. V was trimmed by 7 bases and J by 11 bases, leaving 17 bases between them. This chain's CDR3 is CATSLGMGEEYF. The CDR3 DNA is TGTGCCACCAGCTTAGGCATGGGGGAGGAGTACTTC.

The rearrangement uses TRBV29-1 and TRBJ1-2, with D unresolved. V dropped 8 bases and J dropped 3 bases, with 13 bases sitting between them. CDR1 SQVTM and CDR2 ANQGSEA come from the germline V gene. This CDR3 is 12 amino acids long. CDR3 in amino acids: CSSLRQDYGYTF. The CDR3 coding sequence is TGCAGCAGCCTTCGGCAGGACTATGGCTACACCTTC.

The chain combines TRBV20-1 with TRBJ1-5; tentatively, D is TRBD1 (5 bases). CDR3 size: 15 residues. Trimming shortened V by 3 bases and J by 7 bases, and 19 bases separated the two germline ends. Germline V lookup: CDR1 DFQATT, CDR2 SNEGSKA (reference sequence). CDR3 DNA sequence: TGCAGTGCTAGGGGTATAGGTGGCAGGGAACAGCCCCAGCATTTT. Protein sequence: CSARGIGGREQPQHF.